The rows below give T cell receptor beta chains drawn from one sample of a study of blood T cell repertoires in COVID-19. Here immunoSEQ multiplex PCR was the method, and the copy in TCRdb shows in-frame clones only, minus some. The table shows about 180,000 clones, with roughly four fifths occurring only once. Sequenced: peripheral blood. The receptors were sampled from a woman aged 70-85 years with COVID-19, enrolled during active disease. The CDR3 runs from the conserved cysteine through the conserved F or W. The D gene is left open where the match is weak. Expanded clones get a size class; other rows say once, few or many, or leave the size out.

v_call	d_call	j_call	clone_size	cdr3_aa	cdr3_nt
TRBV7-9	TRBD2	TRBJ2-2	-	CASSAPGLAGSGELFF	TGTGCCAGCAGCGCTCCGGGACTAGCGGGATCCGGGGAGCTGTTTTTT
TRBV24-1	TRBD2	TRBJ2-3	-	CATLAEFTDTQYF	TGTGCCACCCTAGCGGAGTTCACAGATACGCAGTATTTT
TRBV30	TRBD2	TRBJ2-1	-	CAWRLSGSSYNEQFF	TGTGCCTGGAGGTTAAGCGGGAGCTCCTACAATGAGCAGTTCTTC
TRBV7-2	-	TRBJ1-1	once	CASSSGEKGNTEAFF	TGTGCCAGCAGCTCCGGGGAGAAGGGGAACACTGAAGCTTTCTTT
TRBV18	TRBD1	TRBJ1-1	-	CASSFYRGNTEAFF	TGTGCCAGCTCATTTTACAGGGGTAACACTGAAGCTTTCTTT
TRBV6-5	TRBD1	TRBJ2-2	many	CASRPDRGQTGELFF	TGTGCCAGCAGGCCGGACAGGGGGCAAACCGGGGAGCTGTTTTTT
TRBV9	TRBD2	TRBJ2-1	few	CASSVDRAGGPVIGVEQFF	TGTGCCAGCAGCGTAGACAGAGCGGGAGGTCCCGTGATCGGGGTGGAGCAGTTCTTC
TRBV29-1	TRBD1	TRBJ1-1	-	CSVGSGGPSFF	TGCAGCGTTGGCTCAGGGGGCCCCTCTTTCTTT
TRBV7-9	-	TRBJ1-6	-	CASTETDSYNSPLHF	TGTGCCAGCACCGAGACAGACTCCTATAATTCACCCCTCCACTTT
TRBV5-1	-	TRBJ2-1	-	CASSEPRTQIKRNEQFF	TGCGCCAGCAGCGAACCAAGGACACAAATCAAAAGAAATGAGCAGTTCTTC
TRBV18	-	TRBJ2-6	-	CASSPGTSGANVLTF	TGTGCCAGCTCACCAGGCACGTCTGGGGCCAACGTCCTGACTTTC
TRBV7-2	TRBD1	TRBJ1-1	-	CASSLWTGGGLGTEAFF	TGTGCCAGCAGCCTTTGGACAGGGGGAGGTTTGGGTACTGAAGCTTTCTTT
TRBV29-1	TRBD2	TRBJ2-7	-	CSATSGYEQYF	TGCAGCGCGACTAGCGGCTACGAGCAGTACTTC
TRBV13	-	TRBJ2-3	-	CASSLGLSGGSTDTQYF	TGTGCCAGCAGCCTAGGACTCAGCGGCGGGAGCACAGATACGCAGTATTTT
TRBV7-2	-	TRBJ1-4	-	CASSQAPRATNEKLFF	TGTGCCAGCAGCCAGGCCCCTCGTGCAACTAATGAAAAACTGTTTTTT
TRBV2	TRBD1	TRBJ2-3	-	CASSDQGARADTQYF	TGTGCCAGCAGTGATCAGGGGGCGCGGGCAGATACGCAGTATTTT
TRBV7-2	-	TRBJ1-6	-	CASSLSAGIESPLHF	TGTGCCAGCAGCTTGTCGGCAGGAATCGAATCACCCCTCCACTTT
TRBV18	-	TRBJ1-4	-	CASSEGANEKLFF	TGTGCCAGCTCTGAGGGAGCTAATGAAAAACTGTTTTTT
TRBV5-1	TRBD1	TRBJ2-5	-	CASSATGEETQYF	TGCGCCAGCAGCGCAACAGGGGAGGAGACCCAGTACTTC
TRBV7-2	-	TRBJ2-2	-	CASSLNSEGGELFF	TGTGCCAGCAGCTTAAATAGCGAGGGCGGGGAGCTGTTTTTT
TRBV7-2	-	TRBJ2-7	few	CASRGGGSSYEQYF	TGTGCCAGCAGGGGGGGCGGGAGCTCCTACGAGCAGTACTTC
TRBV30	TRBD2	TRBJ2-1	-	CAWSTRAGGFNEQFF	TGTGCCTGGAGTACTCGGGCGGGAGGGTTCAATGAGCAGTTCTTC
TRBV5-6	-	TRBJ2-7	-	CASSLGGKGYEQYF	TGTGCCAGCAGCTTGGGCGGGAAGGGCTACGAGCAGTACTTC
TRBV7-2	-	TRBJ1-6	-	CASSLHRQASNSPLHF	TGTGCCAGCAGCTTACACAGACAGGCCTCTAATTCACCCCTCCACTTT
TRBV19	TRBD2	TRBJ2-3	-	CASSGGRGRGTDTQYF	TGTGCCAGTAGTGGAGGGAGGGGAAGGGGCACAGATACGCAGTATTTT
TRBV10-1	TRBD1	TRBJ2-3	-	CASSQQGDTQYF	TGCGCCAGCAGCCAACAGGGGGATACGCAGTATTTT
TRBV27	TRBD1	TRBJ1-4	-	CASSLSAARGMEKLFF	TGTGCCAGCAGTTTATCCGCCGCCAGGGGGATGGAAAAACTGTTTTTT
TRBV6-5	-	TRBJ2-3	-	CASSPRPRIDTQYF	TGTGCCAGCAGTCCTCGACCCAGGATAGATACGCAGTATTTT
TRBV5-1	-	TRBJ1-1	-	CASSPHPTDLNTEAFF	TGCGCCAGCAGCCCGCACCCGACAGACTTGAACACTGAAGCTTTCTTT
TRBV18	TRBD1	TRBJ1-2	few	CASSLQDRNYGYTF	TGTGCCAGCTCACTCCAGGACAGGAACTATGGCTACACCTTC
TRBV7-2	-	TRBJ2-3	-	CASSLLPSGTDTQYF	TGTGCCAGCAGCTTATTACCTAGCGGCACAGATACGCAGTATTTT
TRBV2	-	TRBJ2-1	-	CASREPTNLNEQFF	TGTGCCAGCAGGGAACCGACTAATTTAAATGAGCAGTTCTTC
TRBV7-9	-	TRBJ2-5	-	CASSLAQVLQQETQYF	TGTGCCAGCAGCTTAGCGCAGGTGCTACAACAAGAGACCCAGTACTTC
TRBV9	-	TRBJ2-3	-	CASSVHSQGTPQYF	TGTGCCAGCAGCGTTCACTCCCAGGGTACGCCGCAGTATTTT
TRBV28	TRBD2	TRBJ2-1	-	CACGGRYNEQFF	TGTGCCTGCGGGGGGCGTTACAATGAGCAGTTCTTC
TRBV19	TRBD1	TRBJ2-3	-	CASSNRGWADTQYF	TGTGCCAGTTCGAACAGGGGATGGGCAGATACGCAGTATTTT
TRBV29-1	-	TRBJ1-4	-	CSAQGGANEKLFF	TGCAGCGCCCAAGGGGGGGCTAATGAAAAACTGTTTTTT
TRBV6-2/TRBV6-3	TRBD1	TRBJ1-1	-	CASSGRQGITEAFF	TGTGCCAGCAGCGGAAGACAGGGAATCACTGAAGCTTTCTTT
TRBV30	-	TRBJ1-5	-	CAWGGQINQPQHF	TGTGCCTGGGGGGGACAAATCAATCAGCCCCAGCATTTT
TRBV30	-	TRBJ1-1	-	CAWARAGGAEAFF	TGTGCCTGGGCTAGAGCGGGGGGCGCTGAAGCTTTCTTT
TRBV21-1	-	TRBJ2-1	-	CASSSPPSSYNEQFF	TGTGCCAGCAGCTCCCCCCCGAGCTCCTACAATGAGCAGTTCTTC
TRBV2	-	TRBJ2-2	-	CASSGTNTGELFF	TGTGCCAGCAGCGGGACGAACACCGGGGAGCTGTTTTTT
TRBV10-1	TRBD2	TRBJ2-2	once	CASSGPGLAGTGELFF	TGCGCCAGCAGCGGTCCGGGACTAGCGGGAACCGGGGAGCTGTTTTTT
TRBV6-5	TRBD1	TRBJ1-5	-	CASSKGGTGEQPQHF	TGTGCCAGCTCTAAAGGGGGGACAGGGGAACAGCCCCAGCATTTT
TRBV19	-	TRBJ2-7	-	CASSSGSEQYF	TGTGCCAGTAGTTCAGGGTCCGAGCAGTACTTC
TRBV19	TRBD1	TRBJ2-4	-	CASSSGQGLNIQYF	TGTGCCAGTAGTTCGGGACAGGGGCTAAACATTCAGTACTTC
TRBV19	TRBD2	TRBJ2-7	-	CASSYTGTSGTREQYF	TGTGCCAGTAGTTACACCGGGACTAGCGGGACCCGCGAGCAGTACTTC
TRBV28	TRBD1	TRBJ2-7	few	CASSLPGQGYEQYF	TGTGCCAGCAGTTTGCCTGGACAGGGCTACGAGCAGTACTTC
TRBV2	-	TRBJ1-1	few	CASSAEEHTEAFF	TGTGCCAGCAGTGCGGAGGAGCACACTGAAGCTTTCTTT
TRBV5-1	TRBD1	TRBJ1-1	-	CASSLTGTATEAFF	TGCGCCAGCAGCTTGACCGGGACAGCTACTGAAGCTTTCTTT
TRBV20-1	-	TRBJ2-1	-	CSAKGNEQFF	TGCAGTGCTAAGGGGAATGAGCAGTTCTTC
TRBV7-2	TRBD2	TRBJ2-2	-	CASSLAGGHTGELFF	TGTGCCAGCAGCTTAGCGGGAGGGCACACCGGGGAGCTGTTTTTT
TRBV18	-	TRBJ2-3	-	CASSPSTDTQYF	TGTGCCAGCTCCCCTAGCACAGATACGCAGTATTTT
TRBV28	TRBD1	TRBJ2-4	-	CASTRQGALAKNIQYF	TGTGCCAGCACCAGACAGGGAGCCCTAGCCAAAAACATTCAGTACTTC
TRBV27	-	TRBJ2-7	-	CASSSLGGTGDEQYF	TGTGCCAGCAGTAGCCTTGGGGGGACTGGCGACGAGCAGTACTTC